This T cell receptor (beta chain) was documented in a study of T cells in localized non-small cell lung cancer. The study's findings and limits: Heterogeneity stays possible, as sequencing covered only one tumor region. Clonality peaked in uninvolved adjacent lung rather than tumor. A median of roughly 57 clones ranked among the top 100 in tumor appeared in adjacent lung.

Here immunoSEQ multiplex PCR was the method, and the copy in TCRdb shows in-frame clones only, minus some. The sample has about 28,000 clones, 70% to 90% seen once. Deletions cut 5 bases from V and 3 bases from J, with 10 bases between. This CDR3 comprises 14 residues. The germline gives CDR1 SGHNT, CDR2 YENEEA. Notes on this clone: Its antigen remains unknown.

The source of this sequence is a woman between 18 and 49 years old with stage I lung adenocarcinoma. The chain employs TRBV11-3 and TRBJ1-4; a weak D match, TRBD1 (5 bases). The source material was peripheral blood, sampled before any cancer treatment. The CDR3 here is CASSQGAANEKLFF. The CDR3 nucleotides read TGTGCCAGCAGCCAAGGGGCGGCTAATGAAAAACTGTTTTTT.